One and the same sample provided the 15 T cell receptor beta chains below, sequenced in a study of blood T cell repertoires in COVID-19. Sequencing was performed with immunoSEQ multiplex PCR; in TCRdb, only in-frame clones are kept and a portion is missing. The data show about 170,000 clones, about 86% seen once. Sample: peripheral blood. These TCRs come from a man between 45 and 60 years old with active or convalescent COVID-19.

The chain couples TRBV6-5 to TRBJ1-2, with D possibly TRBD1 on 5 matching bases. Germline V gene lookup returns CDR1 MNHEY and CDR2 SVGAGI. V was cut by 8 bases and J by 5 bases, with 21 bases left in between. This CDR3 comprises 15 residues. CDR3 in amino acids: CASQGEGRGVYGYTF. The CDR3 DNA is TGTGCCAGCCAAGGGGAGGGGCGCGGAGTTTATGGCTACACCTTC.

The chain carries TRBV9 and TRBJ2-7; possible D gene TRBD2, 6 bases. The germline gives CDR1 SGDLS, CDR2 YYNGEE. This CDR3 region has 16 residues. The V gene lost 4 bases and the J gene lost 0 bases, with 17 bases spanning the gap. The CDR3 protein is CASSSAQGGPSYEQYF. In nucleotides, the CDR3 is TGTGCCAGCAGCTCCGCTCAGGGAGGTCCCTCCTACGAGCAGTACTTC.

V is TRBV19 and J is TRBJ2-3; D unresolved. Trimming pared 8 bases from V and 11 bases from J, leaving 14 bases between. Germline values: CDR1 LNHDA, CDR2 SQIVND (reference sequence). The CDR3 is 11 amino acids. CDR3 protein: CASQDHLGQYF. As DNA, the CDR3 is TGTGCCAGTCAAGATCATCTCGGGCAGTATTTT.

The rearrangement uses TRBV28 and TRBJ1-3; TRBD1 is a possible D gene (5 bases). Looked up from germline, CDR1 is MDHEN and CDR2 is SYDVKM. The CDR3 consists of 15 residues. Trimming cost V 7 bases and J 6 bases, with 19 bases left between them. Here the CDR3 reads CASIPGGAAENTIYF. CDR3 DNA sequence: TGTGCCAGCATCCCGGGGGGAGCAGCGGAAAACACCATATATTTT.

This clone was seen a few times. The J gene is TRBJ1-3, the V gene TRBV14; 9 positions match TRBD1. In germline, CDR1 is SGHDN, CDR2 FVKESK. The CDR3 is 16 residues long. J was trimmed by 3 bases and V by 0 bases; bases with no gene match: 3. CDR3 nucleotide sequence: TGTGCCAGCAGCCAAGAGGACAGGGGATTTGGAAACACCATATATTTT. Its translation is CASSQEDRGFGNTIYF.

The CDR3 nucleotides are TGTGCCCTCGGTCGTTTGGGCGGGGGAAGCACAGATACGCAGTATTTT. It is translated as CALGRLGGGSTDTQYF. The chain employs TRBV10-3 and TRBJ2-3; 7 bases match TRBD2. The V gene's germline CDR1 is ENHRY and CDR2 SYGVKD. The CDR3 totals 16 residues. V was pared by 11 bases and J by 0 bases, with 14 bases of the junction left unmatched.

The CDR3 protein is CASSLTKTDRGETQYF. The CDR3 bases are TGTGCCAGCAGCTTAACGAAAACAGACAGGGGAGAGACCCAGTACTTC. The rearrangement uses TRBV7-9 and TRBJ2-5, with 8 bases that match TRBD1. The CDR3 is 16 residues long. J was trimmed by 4 bases and V by 2 bases; bases with no gene match: 9. Germline V gene data show CDR1 as SEHNR and CDR2 as FQNEAQ (reference sequence).

This clone was observed a few times. The rearrangement joins TRBV25-1 to TRBJ1-6, with no clear D. Germline V gives CDR1 MGHDK, CDR2 SYGVNS. The CDR3 has 14 amino acids. Trimming removed 4 bases at V and 14 bases at J, with 18 bases between. CDR3 in DNA: TGTGCCAGCAGTGGGGCAGTCCAAGGAACAGCCCTCCACTTT. Translation: CASSGAVQGTALHF.

The genes are TRBV4-2 and TRBJ2-3; 12 positions agree with TRBD2. This CDR3 has 18 amino acids. V lost 0 bases to trimming and J lost 4 bases; unmatched junction nucleotides: 8. Germline lookup yields CDR1 LGHNA and CDR2 YNFKEQ. CDR3 protein: CASSQDALAGGRADTQYF. CDR3 nucleotides: TGTGCCAGCAGCCAAGATGCGCTAGCGGGGGGGCGGGCAGATACGCAGTATTTT.

The rearrangement joins TRBV19 to TRBJ2-2; weak D call: TRBD1 (6 bases). V gave up 6 bases and J gave up 4 bases, with 15 bases separating them. Germline V CDR1 and CDR2: LNHDA, SQIVND (reference sequence). This CDR3 comprises 15 residues. Here the CDR3 reads CASSPQQGSTGELFF. CDR3 nucleotides: TGTGCCAGTAGCCCTCAGCAGGGGAGCACCGGGGAGCTGTTTTTT.

The chain has TRBV6-6 and TRBJ1-5, with TRBD1 matching over 7 bases. The length of the CDR3 is 14 residues. The J segment lost 1 base and the V segment lost 8 bases, leaving 5 bases of the junction unmatched. The germline V gene encodes CDR1 MNHNY and CDR2 SVGAGI (reference sequence). The DNA of the CDR3 is TGTGCCAGCGGACCGGGACAGAGCAATCAGCCCCAGCATTTT. As protein: CASGPGQSNQPQHF.

This chain connects TRBV3-1 (or the pseudogene TRBV3-2) to TRBJ2-2, with a possible D match to TRBD1 (5 bases). CDR1 is LGHDT, CDR2 YNNKEL, per germline (reference sequence). Trimming stripped 1 base from V and 7 bases from J, with 13 bases between. CDR3 length equals 15 residues. CDR3 loop: CASSQVQGLIGELFF. The CDR3 DNA sequence: TGTGCCAGCAGCCAAGTCCAGGGTCTCATCGGGGAGCTGTTTTTT.

The genes are TRBV6-2 or TRBV6-3 and TRBJ2-7; TRBD2 agrees at 11 bases. The trim removed 5 bases at V and 3 bases at J, leaving 6 bases unmatched. Germline V gene data show CDR1 as MNHEY and CDR2 as SVGEGT. CDR3 length equals 15 residues. The CDR3 loop reads CASSTGLADNYEQYF. CDR3 sequence (DNA): TGTGCCAGCAGTACGGGACTAGCGGACAACTACGAGCAGTACTTC.

This sequence joins TRBV27 and TRBJ2-2, with unresolved D. With 2 bases removed from V and 3 bases from J, the gap between germline ends came to 10 bases. The CDR3 sequence is 15 residues long. The germline gives CDR1 MNHEY, CDR2 SMNVEV (reference sequence). The CDR3 spells CASSLRRSYTGELFF. CDR3 sequence (DNA): TGTGCCAGCAGTTTACGGCGGTCTTACACCGGGGAGCTGTTTTTT.

The chain uses TRBV19 and TRBJ2-2; D is possibly TRBD2 (7 bases). Germline V lookup: CDR1 LNHDA, CDR2 SQIVND (reference sequence). V lost 10 bases and J lost 7, with 13 bases in between. The CDR3 has 12 amino acids. CDR3 amino acids: CATKRGGGELFF. In DNA form, the CDR3 reads TGTGCCACCAAGAGGGGGGGCGGGGAGCTGTTTTTT.